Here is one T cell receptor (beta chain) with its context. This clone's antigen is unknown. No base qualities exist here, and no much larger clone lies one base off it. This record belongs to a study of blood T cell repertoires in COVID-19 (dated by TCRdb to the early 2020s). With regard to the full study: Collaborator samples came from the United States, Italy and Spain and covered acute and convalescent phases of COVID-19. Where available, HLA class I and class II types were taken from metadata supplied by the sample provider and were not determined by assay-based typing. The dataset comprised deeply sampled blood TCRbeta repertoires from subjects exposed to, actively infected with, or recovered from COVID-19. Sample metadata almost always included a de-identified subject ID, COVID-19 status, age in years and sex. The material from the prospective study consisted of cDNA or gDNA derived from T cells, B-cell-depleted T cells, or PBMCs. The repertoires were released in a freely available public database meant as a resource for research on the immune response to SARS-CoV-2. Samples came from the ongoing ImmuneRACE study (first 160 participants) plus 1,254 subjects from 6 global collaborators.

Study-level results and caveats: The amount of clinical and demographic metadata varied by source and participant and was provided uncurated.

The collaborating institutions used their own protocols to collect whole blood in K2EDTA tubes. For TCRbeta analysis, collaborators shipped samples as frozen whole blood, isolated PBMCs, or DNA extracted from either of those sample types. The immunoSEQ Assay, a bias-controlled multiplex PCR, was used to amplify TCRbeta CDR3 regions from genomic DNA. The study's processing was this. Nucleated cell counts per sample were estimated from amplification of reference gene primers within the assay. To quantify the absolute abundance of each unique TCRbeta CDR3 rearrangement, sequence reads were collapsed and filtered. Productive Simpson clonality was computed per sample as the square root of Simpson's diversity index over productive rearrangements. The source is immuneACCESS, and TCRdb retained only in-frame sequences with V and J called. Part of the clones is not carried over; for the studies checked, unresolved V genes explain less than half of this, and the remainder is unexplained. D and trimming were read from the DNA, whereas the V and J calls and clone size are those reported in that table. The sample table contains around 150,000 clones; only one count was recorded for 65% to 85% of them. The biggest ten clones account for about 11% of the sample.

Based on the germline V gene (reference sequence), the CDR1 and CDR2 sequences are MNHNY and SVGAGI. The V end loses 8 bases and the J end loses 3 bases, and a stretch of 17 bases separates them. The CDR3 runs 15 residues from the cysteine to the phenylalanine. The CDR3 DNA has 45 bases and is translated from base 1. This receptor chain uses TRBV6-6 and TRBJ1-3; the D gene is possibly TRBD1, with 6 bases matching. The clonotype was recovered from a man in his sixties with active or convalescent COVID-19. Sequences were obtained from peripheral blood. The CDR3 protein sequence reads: CASGFGGSSGNTIYF. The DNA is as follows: TGTGCCAGCGGGTTTGGGGGCTCGAGTGGAAACACCATATATTTT.